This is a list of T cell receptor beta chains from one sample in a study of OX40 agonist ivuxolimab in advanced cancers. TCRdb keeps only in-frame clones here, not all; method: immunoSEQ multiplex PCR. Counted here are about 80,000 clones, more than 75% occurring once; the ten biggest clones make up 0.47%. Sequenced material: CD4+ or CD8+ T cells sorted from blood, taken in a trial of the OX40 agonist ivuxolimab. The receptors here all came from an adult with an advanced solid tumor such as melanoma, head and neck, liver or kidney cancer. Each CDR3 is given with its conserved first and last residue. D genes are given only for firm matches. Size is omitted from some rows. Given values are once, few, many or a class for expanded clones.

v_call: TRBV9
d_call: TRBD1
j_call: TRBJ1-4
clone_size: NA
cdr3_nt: TGTGCCAGCAGCGTAGGACAGGGTACTGAAAAACTGTTTTTT
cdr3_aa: CASSVGQGTEKLFF

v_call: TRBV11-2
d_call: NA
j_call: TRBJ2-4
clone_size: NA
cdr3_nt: TGTGCCAGCAGCTTTGGTACAATCAAAAACATTCAGTACTTC
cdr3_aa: CASSFGTIKNIQYF

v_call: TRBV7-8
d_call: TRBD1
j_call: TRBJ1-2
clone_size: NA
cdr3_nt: TGTGCCAGCAGCTTAGTTGGGGGTGGACAGGGCCGCTACACCTTC
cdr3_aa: CASSLVGGGQGRYTF

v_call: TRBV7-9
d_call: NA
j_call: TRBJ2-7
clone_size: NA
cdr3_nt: TGTGCCAGCAGCCGCGCCTTGGGCAGCAGCTACGAGCAGTACTTC
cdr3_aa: CASSRALGSSYEQYF

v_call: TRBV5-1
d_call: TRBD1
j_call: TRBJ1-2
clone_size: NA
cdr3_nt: TGCGCCAGCAGCCAAGACCCGACAGGGATGGATGGCTACACCTTC
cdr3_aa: CASSQDPTGMDGYTF

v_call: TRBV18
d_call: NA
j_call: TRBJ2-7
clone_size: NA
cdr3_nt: TGTGCCAGCTCACCACAAGGCCAGGGGCGAAAATCCTACGAGCAGTACTTC
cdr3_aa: CASSPQGQGRKSYEQYF

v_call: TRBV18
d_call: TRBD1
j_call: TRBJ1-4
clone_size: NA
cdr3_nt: TGTGCCAGCTCTCCACAGGGGGGAGTAGAAAAACTGTTTTTT
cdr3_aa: CASSPQGGVEKLFF

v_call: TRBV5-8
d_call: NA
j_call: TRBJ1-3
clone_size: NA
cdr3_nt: TGTGCCAGCAGCTTGGGGAAACACTCTGGAAACACCATATATTTT
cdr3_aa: CASSLGKHSGNTIYF

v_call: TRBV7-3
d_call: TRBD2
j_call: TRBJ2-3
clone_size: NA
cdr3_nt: TGTGCCAGCAGCCGGGACTACACAGATACGCAGTATTTT
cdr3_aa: CASSRDYTDTQYF

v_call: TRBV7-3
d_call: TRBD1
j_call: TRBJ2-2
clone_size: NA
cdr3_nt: TGTGCCAGCAGCTCGAACCCGGGACAGGGGTTCACCGGGGAGCTGTTTTTT
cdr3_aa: CASSSNPGQGFTGELFF

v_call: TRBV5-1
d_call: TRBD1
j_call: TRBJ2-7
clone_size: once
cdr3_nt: TGCGCCAGCAGCCAAGGACAGGGGGACGAGCAGTACTTC
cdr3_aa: CASSQGQGDEQYF

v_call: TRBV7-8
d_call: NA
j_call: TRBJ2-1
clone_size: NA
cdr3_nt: TGTGCCAGCAGCACGAGTTCTAGCTCCTACAATGAGCAGTTCTTC
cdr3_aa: CASSTSSSSYNEQFF

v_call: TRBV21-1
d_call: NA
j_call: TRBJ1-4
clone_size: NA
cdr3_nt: TGTGCCGTTCAACGGGGGCGAGATGAAAAACTGTTTTTT
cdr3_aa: CAVQRGRDEKLFF

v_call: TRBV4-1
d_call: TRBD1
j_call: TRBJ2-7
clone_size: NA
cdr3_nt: TGCGCCAGCAGCCAAGAAGGGGACAGGAGCTACGAGCAGTACTTC
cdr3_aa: CASSQEGDRSYEQYF

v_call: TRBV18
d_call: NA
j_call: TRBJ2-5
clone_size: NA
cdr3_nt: TGTGCCAGCTCACCACCACGAAGCGGCGGGGGCCCCCGGGAGACCCAGTACTTC
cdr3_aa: CASSPPRSGGGPRETQYF

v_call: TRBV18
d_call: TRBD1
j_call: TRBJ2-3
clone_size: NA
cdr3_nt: TGTGCCAGCTCAGCCACAGGGGCGCCGGATGTTGATACGCAGTATTTT
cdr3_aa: CASSATGAPDVDTQYF

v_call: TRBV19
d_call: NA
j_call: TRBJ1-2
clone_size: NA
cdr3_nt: TGTGCCAGTGCCCTAGTGAGGGAGGTCGGCTACACCTTC
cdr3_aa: CASALVREVGYTF

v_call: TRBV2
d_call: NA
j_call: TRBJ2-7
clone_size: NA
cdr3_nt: TGTGCCAGCAAAAGGACTGAGAGCTCCTACGAGCAGTACTTC
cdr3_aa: CASKRTESSYEQYF

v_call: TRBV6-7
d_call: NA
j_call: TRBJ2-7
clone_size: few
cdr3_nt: TGTGCCAGCCCCCCGAGTGGGGGGGCCGAAACGGATTACGAGCAGTACTTC
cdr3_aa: CASPPSGGAETDYEQYF

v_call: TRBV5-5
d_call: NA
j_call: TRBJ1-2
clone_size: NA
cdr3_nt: TGTGCCAGCAGCCCTTTTAACTATGGCTACACCTTC
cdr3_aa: CASSPFNYGYTF

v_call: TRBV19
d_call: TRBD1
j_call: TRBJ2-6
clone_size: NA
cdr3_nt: TGTGCCAGTAGTACTGTCGGGACAGGGGTCTCTGGGGCCAACGTCCTGACTTTC
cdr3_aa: CASSTVGTGVSGANVLTF

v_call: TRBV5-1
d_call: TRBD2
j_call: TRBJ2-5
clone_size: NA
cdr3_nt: TGCGCCAGCAGCCTCGGGGGGGCCGAAGAGACCCAGTACTTC
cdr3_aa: CASSLGGAEETQYF